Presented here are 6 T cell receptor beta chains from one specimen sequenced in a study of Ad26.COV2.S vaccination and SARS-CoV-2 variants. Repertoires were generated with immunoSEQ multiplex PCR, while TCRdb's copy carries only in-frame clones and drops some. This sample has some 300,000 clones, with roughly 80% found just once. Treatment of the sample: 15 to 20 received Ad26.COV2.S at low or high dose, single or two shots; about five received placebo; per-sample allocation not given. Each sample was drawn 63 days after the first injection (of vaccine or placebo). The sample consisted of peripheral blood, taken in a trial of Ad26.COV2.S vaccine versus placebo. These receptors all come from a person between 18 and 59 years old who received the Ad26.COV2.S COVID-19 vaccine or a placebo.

In nucleotides, the CDR3 is TGTGCCAGCAGCGTAGGGAGCGCAGGGTCGTATGGAAACACCATATATTTT. Residues: CASSVGSAGSYGNTIYF. V is TRBV9 and J is TRBJ1-3, with D possibly matching TRBD1 (5 bases). Germline loops: CDR1 SGDLS, CDR2 YYNGEE. CDR3 length: 17 residues. V lost 0 bases and J lost 3, with 16 bases in between.

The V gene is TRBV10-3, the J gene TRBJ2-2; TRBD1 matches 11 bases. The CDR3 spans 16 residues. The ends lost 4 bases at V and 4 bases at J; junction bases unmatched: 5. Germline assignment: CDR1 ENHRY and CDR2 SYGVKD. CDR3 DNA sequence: TGTGCCATCAGTGCAAGGGACAGGGGGAGCACCGGGGAGCTGTTTTTT. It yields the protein CAISARDRGSTGELFF.

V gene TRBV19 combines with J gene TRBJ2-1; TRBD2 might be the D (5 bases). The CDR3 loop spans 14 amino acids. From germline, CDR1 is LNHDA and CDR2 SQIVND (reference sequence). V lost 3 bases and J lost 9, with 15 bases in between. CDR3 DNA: TGTGCCAGTAGTATTTATCTGGGAGAGCGTGAGCAGTTCTTC. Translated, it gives CASSIYLGEREQFF.

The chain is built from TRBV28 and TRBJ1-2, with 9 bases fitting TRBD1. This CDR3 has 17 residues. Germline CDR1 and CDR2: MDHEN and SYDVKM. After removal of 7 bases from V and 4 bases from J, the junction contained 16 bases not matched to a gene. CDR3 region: CASIWGTGLIWGYGYTF. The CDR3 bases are TGTGCCAGCATCTGGGGGACAGGGCTCATATGGGGCTATGGCTACACCTTC.

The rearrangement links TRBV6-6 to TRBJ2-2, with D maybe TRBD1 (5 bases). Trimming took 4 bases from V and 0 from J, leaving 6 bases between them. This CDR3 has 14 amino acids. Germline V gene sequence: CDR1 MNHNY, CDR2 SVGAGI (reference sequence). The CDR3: CASSSGTNTGELFF. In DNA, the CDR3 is TGTGCCAGCAGTTCAGGGACGAACACCGGGGAGCTGTTTTTT.

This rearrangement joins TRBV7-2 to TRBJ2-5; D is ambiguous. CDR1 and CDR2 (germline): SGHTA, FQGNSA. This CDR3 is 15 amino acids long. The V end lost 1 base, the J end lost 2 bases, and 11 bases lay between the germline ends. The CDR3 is CASSLGVVSQETQYF. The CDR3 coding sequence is TGTGCCAGCAGCTTAGGAGTCGTCAGTCAAGAGACCCAGTACTTC.